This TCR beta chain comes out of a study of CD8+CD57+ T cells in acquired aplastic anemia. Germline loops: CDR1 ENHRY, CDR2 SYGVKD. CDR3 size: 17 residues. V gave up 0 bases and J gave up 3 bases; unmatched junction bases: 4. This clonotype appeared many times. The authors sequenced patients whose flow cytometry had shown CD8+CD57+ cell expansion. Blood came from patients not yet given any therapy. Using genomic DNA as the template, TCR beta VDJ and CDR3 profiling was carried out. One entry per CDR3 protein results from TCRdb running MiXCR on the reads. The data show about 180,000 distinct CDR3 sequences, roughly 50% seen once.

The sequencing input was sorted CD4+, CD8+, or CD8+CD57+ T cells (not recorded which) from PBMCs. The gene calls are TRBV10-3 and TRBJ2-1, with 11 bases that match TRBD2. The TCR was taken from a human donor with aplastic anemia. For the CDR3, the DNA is TGTGCCATCAGTGAGTCGAGACTAGCGGGGAGCTACAATGAGCAGTTCTTC. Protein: CAISESRLAGSYNEQFF.